This T cell receptor (beta chain) was retrieved from a study of T-cell reconstitution after alpha-beta-depleted transplantation in children. In regard to this clonotype: Its antigen is unidentified.

Unique molecular identifiers were built into the TCRbeta library. A single record per CDR3 protein comes from TCRdb applying MiXCR to the PCR reads. The sample includes 300,000 or so distinct CDR3 sequences, around 20% seen only once; the top ten take roughly 9.8%. Study-wide points: Where alpha-beta T cells came from about two months after transplant was reportedly several hundred expanded graft clones.

This specimen consisted of PBMCs, mostly from graft donor cells, obtained 180 days after TCRalphabeta/CD19-depleted stem cell transplant. This clonotype was sampled from a male patient younger than 18 who had a stem cell transplant for acute lymphoblastic leukemia, so the T cells may come from the graft donor.

CDR3 nucleotides: TGTGCCAGCAGCGCTGACAGGGGGCTAAGGGGGATGAACACTGAAGCTTTCTTT. This sequence encodes CASSADRGLRGMNTEAFF. The J gene is TRBJ1-1, the V gene TRBV5-4, with 10 bases lining up with TRBD1. With 4 bases clipped from V and 0 bases from J, the junction kept 12 bases outside the gene matches. In germline, CDR1 is SGHNT, CDR2 YYREEE (reference sequence). This CDR3 is 18 amino acids long.